Each of the 32 T cell receptor beta chains below was sequenced from the same sample in a study of T cell responses to AZD1222 COVID-19 vaccine (dated by TCRdb to the early 2020s). The library was generated by the immunoSEQ multiplex PCR assay. The table comes from immuneACCESS by way of TCRdb, which keeps in-frame sequences with V and J called. Part of the clones is missing from these tables; in studies checked, under half for an unresolved V gene and the rest for unknown reasons. This sample comprises 95,000 to 120,000 clones, about 91% of them detected only once. The top ten clones comprise 6.5% of the sample. What the time point label conveys for this sample: about 28 days (+/-7) after the second vaccine dose. Sample: peripheral blood, taken 28 days after the second AZD1222 dose. Receptors were obtained from an adult who received the AZD1222 COVID-19 vaccine.

The chain recombines TRBV19 with TRBJ1-1; D gene unclear. V lost 3 bases to trimming and J lost 10 bases, with 12 bases between them. Germline V gene lookup returns CDR1 LNHDA and CDR2 SQIVND (reference sequence). CDR3 size: 12 residues. This CDR3 is CASSITGSGAFF. Written as DNA, the CDR3 is TGTGCCAGTAGTATTACCGGGAGTGGAGCTTTCTTT.

The chain has TRBV11-2 and TRBJ2-1, with D tentatively TRBD1 (5 bases). The germline gives CDR1 SGHAT, CDR2 FQNNGV. V was clipped by 2 bases and J by 10 bases, with 15 bases between them. This CDR3 is 14 amino acids long. The CDR3 loop is CASSLQFQGWEQFF. The CDR3 nucleotides read TGTGCCAGCAGCTTACAATTCCAGGGTTGGGAGCAGTTCTTC.

The chain carries TRBV5-1 and TRBJ2-7, with 7 bases fitting TRBD1. J lost 4 bases, V lost 2 bases, and 9 bases had no gene match. CDR3 length: 15 residues. Germline CDR1 is SGHRS and CDR2 is YFSETQ. CDR3 DNA: TGCGCCAGCAGCTTCGGGACAGCGGCTATTTACGAGCAGTACTTC. Protein: CASSFGTAAIYEQYF.

The genes are TRBV2 and TRBJ1-2; D possibly corresponds to TRBD1 (5 bases). Germline assignment: CDR1 SNHLY and CDR2 FYNNEI. Trimming took off 1 base at V and 13 bases at J, with 16 bases between the two ends. CDR3 length: 13 residues. The chain's CDR3 is CASSEDLGPESTF. In DNA, the CDR3 is TGTGCCAGCAGTGAAGATCTGGGGCCTGAGTCCACCTTC.

V gene TRBV10-3 combines with J gene TRBJ2-5; D is uncertain. The length of the CDR3 is 13 residues. Germline CDR1 is ENHRY and CDR2 is SYGVKD. With 11 bases removed from V and 2 bases from J, the gap between germline ends came to 15 bases. CDR3 region: CASTASEQETQYF. The DNA for the CDR3 is TGTGCCTCCACTGCTTCAGAGCAAGAGACCCAGTACTTC.

J is TRBJ1-1 and V is TRBV18, with 8 bases fitting TRBD1. The V segment lost 1 base and the J segment 5 bases; nucleotides outside the gene matches: 6. The V gene's germline CDR1 is KGHSH and CDR2 LQKENI. This CDR3 is built from 15 residues. CDR3 sequence: CASSPQRTGSTEAFF. CDR3 DNA: TGTGCCAGCTCACCACAGCGGACAGGGTCGACTGAAGCTTTCTTT.

The chain employs TRBV5-4 and TRBJ2-5, with 10 bases matching TRBD1. This CDR3 spans 14 amino acids. The trim removed 9 bases at V and 5 bases at J, leaving 10 bases unmatched. The germline V gene encodes CDR1 SGHNT and CDR2 YYREEE (reference sequence). CDR3: CATVGDRGAETQYF. Here the CDR3 DNA reads TGTGCCACCGTCGGGGACAGGGGCGCGGAGACCCAGTACTTC.

The chain couples TRBV7-8 to TRBJ1-1; D unclear. Trimming left V 2 bases short and J 1 base short, with 5 bases between. The germline gives CDR1 SGHVS, CDR2 FQNEAQ. The CDR3 loop spans 13 amino acids. The chain's CDR3 is CASSLQENTEAFF. DNA for the CDR3: TGTGCCAGCAGCTTACAGGAGAACACTGAAGCTTTCTTT.

This chain links TRBV21-1 with TRBJ1-1. TRBV21-1 is noted as a pseudogene. The CDR3 has 14 residues. The CDR3 region is CASSPKAFLTEAFF. In DNA form, the CDR3 reads TGTGCCAGCAGCCCAAAGGCCTTTCTCACTGAAGCTTTCTTT.

The chain couples TRBV12-3 or TRBV12-4 to TRBJ1-2; TRBD1 agrees at 8 bases. The V gene end was trimmed by 1 base and the J gene end by 8 bases; junction bases not matched to a gene: 3. The CDR3 has 13 amino acids. The DNA of the CDR3 is TGTGCCAGCAGTTTAGGCAGGGGGCGAGGCTACACCTTC. Its protein is CASSLGRGRGYTF.

The chain employs TRBV4-2 and TRBJ1-5; D may be TRBD1 (5 bases). This CDR3 contains 15 residues. V shed 2 bases and J shed 4 bases, with 12 bases lying between them. The germline V gene encodes CDR1 LGHNA and CDR2 YNFKEQ. The CDR3 DNA reads TGTGCCAGCAGCCAACTCCAGGGTGGGAATCAGCCCCAGCATTTT. Its translation: CASSQLQGGNQPQHF.

The chain has TRBV7-9 and TRBJ2-7; 10 positions agree with TRBD1. The V and J ends lost 5 bases and 3 bases, in that order; junction bases with no gene match: 10. The CDR3 loop spans 16 amino acids. Germline V gives CDR1 SEHNR, CDR2 FQNEAQ (reference sequence). In nucleotides, the CDR3 is TGTGCCAGCAGCGGAGTGACAGGGGGCGAATTCTACGAGCAGTACTTC. Amino acid sequence: CASSGVTGGEFYEQYF.

This rearrangement joins TRBV18 to TRBJ1-6; 8 bases are a match to TRBD1. The CDR3 is 15 residues long. Germline V gene lookup returns CDR1 KGHSH and CDR2 LQKENI. The V gene end was trimmed by 1 base and the J gene end by 10 bases; junction bases not matched to a gene: 6. CDR3 nucleotide sequence: TGTGCCAGCTCACCACTGACAGGGGTTAGATCACCCCTCCACTTT. This codes for CASSPLTGVRSPLHF.

The V call is TRBV15, the J call TRBJ2-3, with D maybe TRBD1 (6 bases). The CDR3 consists of 16 residues. Trimming removed 1 base at V and 3 bases at J, with 14 bases between. Germline V gives CDR1 LNHNV, CDR2 YYDKDF (reference sequence). As DNA, the CDR3 is TGTGCCACCAGCAGAGGGGTGGCAGGGGCTACAGATACGCAGTATTTT. It is translated as CATSRGVAGATDTQYF.

The chain links TRBV7-4 to TRBJ2-3; no clear D. The CDR3 sequence is 15 residues long. V lost 5 bases and J lost 1, with 13 bases in between. Germline lookup yields CDR1 SGHVT and CDR2 SQSDAQ. Here the CDR3 DNA reads TGTGCCAGCAGCCCGGACCTCGGCTGCACAGATACGCAGTATTTT. It yields the protein CASSPDLGCTDTQYF.

V is TRBV6-1 and J is TRBJ2-7, with 7 bases identical to TRBD2. V lost 2 bases to trimming and J lost 2 bases; unmatched junction nucleotides: 6. This CDR3 has 15 amino acids. Germline-derived CDR1 and CDR2 are MNHNS and SASEGT. CDR3 region: CASSEQGGNPYEQYF. Here the CDR3 DNA reads TGTGCCAGCAGTGAACAGGGAGGGAATCCCTACGAGCAGTACTTC.

The table lists this clone with a few counts. The chain employs TRBV12-5 and TRBJ1-5; D gene uncertain. Germline CDR1 LGHNT, CDR2 FRNRAP. Trimming left V 1 base short and J 1 base short, with 2 bases between. This CDR3 region has 13 residues. CDR3 protein: CASGLESNQPQHF. DNA of the CDR3: TGTGCTAGTGGTTTGGAGAGCAATCAGCCCCAGCATTTT.

The J gene is TRBJ2-3, the V gene TRBV6-5; D perhaps matches TRBD2 (7 bases). CDR1 and CDR2 (germline): MNHEY, SVGAGI. The CDR3 is made up of 15 amino acids. V was cut by 6 bases and J by 4 bases, with 17 bases left in between. The CDR3 reads CASRGTRGGADTQYF. The CDR3 DNA reads TGTGCCAGCAGGGGAACGAGGGGGGGGGCAGATACGCAGTATTTT.

The chain carries TRBV6-1 and TRBJ1-5, with 9 bases that match TRBD1. This CDR3 is 14 amino acids long. Looked up from germline, CDR1 is MNHNS and CDR2 is SASEGT. The junction had 3 bases not matched to a gene; V was cut back by 7 bases and J by 2 bases. CDR3: CASKGQGGNQPQHF. In DNA form, the CDR3 reads TGTGCCAGCAAGGGACAGGGAGGCAATCAGCCCCAGCATTTT.

This chain's CDR3 is CASSLSDGSYGYTF. The CDR3 bases are TGTGCCAGCAGTTTATCGGACGGAAGCTATGGCTACACCTTC. The chain is built from TRBV27 and TRBJ1-2; D is unresolved. Per the germline V gene, CDR1 is MNHEY and CDR2 is SMNVEV (reference sequence). This CDR3 contains 14 residues. Trimming stripped 0 bases from V and 4 bases from J, with 9 bases between.

The gene calls are TRBV25-1 and TRBJ1-6; D is uncertain. Germline CDR1 is MGHDK and CDR2 is SYGVNS. V lost 3 bases and J lost 8, with 11 bases in between. The CDR3 length is 14 residues. Here the CDR3 reads CASSDPRYDSPLHF. The DNA for the CDR3 is TGTGCCAGCAGTGACCCGAGGTACGATTCACCCCTCCACTTT.

CDR3 in amino acids: CSVGRAAYNEQFF. CDR3 coding DNA: TGCAGCGTTGGCCGTGCAGCCTACAATGAGCAGTTCTTC. This chain joins TRBV29-1 and TRBJ2-1; D not certain. The V end was cut by 4 bases, the J end by 2 bases, with 9 bases between. The CDR3 spans 13 residues. Germline-derived CDR1 and CDR2 are SQVTM and ANQGSEA.

This chain uses TRBV10-3 with TRBJ1-2, with D perhaps matching TRBD1 (5 bases). Trimming pared 3 bases from V and 0 bases from J, leaving 11 bases between. In germline, CDR1 is ENHRY, CDR2 SYGVKD. This CDR3 contains 15 residues. CDR3 bases: TGTGCCATCAGTGAATCAGGGTCGGCTAACTATGGCTACACCTTC. It yields the protein CAISESGSANYGYTF.

The chain joins TRBV19 to TRBJ2-7, with D possibly TRBD1 on 6 matching bases. V lost 3 bases and J lost 3, with 18 bases in between. The CDR3 loop spans 16 amino acids. Germline assignment: CDR1 LNHDA and CDR2 SQIVND (reference sequence). The CDR3 sequence: CASSISVGQGLYEQYF. The CDR3 bases are TGTGCCAGTAGTATTAGTGTGGGACAAGGACTCTACGAGCAGTACTTC. Using reference TRBV19 and TRBJ2-7 for the parts outside the CDR3, the full variable domain is DGGITQSPKYLFRKEGQNVTLSCEQNLNHDAMYWYRQDPGQGLRLIYYSQIVNDFQKGDIAEGYSVSREKKESFPLTVTSAQKNPTAFYLCASSISVGQGLYEQYFGPGTRLTVT.

The chain combines TRBV9 with TRBJ1-2, with no clear D. In germline, CDR1 is SGDLS, CDR2 YYNGEE. Trimming took 2 bases from V and 7 from J, leaving 15 bases between them. This CDR3 comprises 14 residues. The chain's CDR3 is CASSVSSTSGGYTF. The CDR3, as DNA: TGTGCCAGCAGCGTTTCCAGCACCAGCGGTGGCTACACCTTC.

This rearrangement joins TRBV21-1 to TRBJ1-5; the tabulated D call, TRBD1, remains unverified against the DNA. TRBV21-1 is a listed pseudogene. The CDR3 totals 16 residues. The CDR3 DNA reads TGTGCCAGCAGCAACCCATCAGGGGCGGGTAGTCAGCCCCAGCATTTT. Amino acids: CASSNPSGAGSQPQHF.

The chain combines TRBV4-2 with TRBJ1-1; 8 nucleotides align to TRBD1. The germline gives CDR1 LGHNA, CDR2 YNFKEQ. The CDR3 extends over 16 amino acids. J lost 5 bases, V lost 0 bases, and 8 bases had no gene match. In DNA, the CDR3 is TGTGCCAGCAGCCAAGAGCCGGGGACAGGAAGAACTGAAGCTTTCTTT. Its protein is CASSQEPGTGRTEAFF.

The V call is TRBV19, the J call TRBJ1-3; D not certain. This CDR3 region has 15 residues. CDR1 is LNHDA, CDR2 SQIVND, per germline (reference sequence). V shed 3 bases and J shed 2 bases, with 11 bases lying between them. The CDR3 loop reads CASSIAKVPGNTIYF. CDR3 DNA: TGTGCCAGTAGTATCGCGAAAGTCCCTGGAAACACCATATATTTT.

This clone was found once. V is TRBV5-5 and J is TRBJ2-3; 11 nucleotides line up with TRBD2. From germline, CDR1 is SGHKS and CDR2 YYEKEE (reference sequence). V lost 7 bases, J lost 5 bases, and 9 bases stayed unmatched. This CDR3 contains 15 residues. The DNA for the CDR3 is TGTGCCAGCGGGTCTAGCGGGGGGCGCGGAGATACGCAGTATTTT. As protein: CASGSSGGRGDTQYF.

The chain uses TRBV6-5 and TRBJ1-1; D is perhaps TRBD1 (5 bases). Per the germline V gene, CDR1 is MNHEY and CDR2 is SVGAGI. V lost 6 bases and J lost 4, with 15 bases in between. The CDR3 covers 14 residues. CDR3 in amino acids: CASSSQGWGTEAFF. The CDR3 DNA reads TGTGCCAGCAGCAGCCAGGGTTGGGGCACTGAAGCTTTCTTT.

The rearrangement joins TRBV6-5 to TRBJ2-2; unclear D gene. The V gene's germline CDR1 is MNHEY and CDR2 SVGAGI. This CDR3 region has 11 residues. Trimming removed 8 bases from V and 7 bases from J, with 8 bases in between. The CDR3 reads CASQIGGELFF. The CDR3 DNA reads TGTGCCAGCCAAATTGGCGGGGAGCTGTTTTTT.

The genes are TRBV19 and TRBJ1-5; 10 nucleotides align to TRBD1. Germline V gives CDR1 LNHDA, CDR2 SQIVND (reference sequence). The CDR3 contains 14 residues. J lost 4 bases, V lost 9 bases, and 6 bases had no gene match. The CDR3 is CASRWDRGNQPQHF. DNA of the CDR3: TGTGCCAGCCGTTGGGACAGGGGTAATCAGCCCCAGCATTTT.